Described below is a single T cell receptor (beta chain) sequence and its context. Per the original methods: By means of reference gene primer amplification, nucleated cell counts were estimated. Libraries were prepared by immunoSEQ multiplex PCR; TCRdb keeps only in-frame clonotypes and omits some of them. V, J and clone size derive from that table, while D and trimming were established from the DNA sequence. The sample includes around 300,000 clones, under 90% of them seen just once. The sample originates from a study of blood T cell repertoires in COVID-19. Looking at the study overall: Samples of COVID-19 (acute and convalescent) were obtained from the United States, Italy and Spain. T cells, B-cell-depleted T cells, or PBMCs supplied cDNA or gDNA.

Germline V gives CDR1 SGDLS, CDR2 YYNGEE. CDR3 length: 9 residues. Sequencing was done on a sample of peripheral blood. The rearrangement links TRBV9 to TRBJ1-2, with D uncertain. This sequence was found in a woman under 40 with COVID-19, enrolled during active disease. The CDR3 DNA follows: TGTTCGGGGAACTATGGCTACACCTTC. Its translation is CSGNYGYTF.